This T cell receptor (beta chain) was sequenced for a study of graft-versus-host responses after intestinal transplantation. Study background: The transplants performed in recipients were multivisceral, liver-intestinal, or isolated intestinal. Recipients uniformly received anti-thymocyte globulin induction, followed by tacrolimus and steroids for around 3 years. Whole-study results and caveats: GvH clones were found in recipient marrow; some appeared first in ileum or blood. Early post-transplant declines in HvG were associated with peak levels of circulating GvH clones.

For this clone: The target antigen is unknown.

Assay used: immunoSEQ multiplex PCR; TCRdb lists only in-frame clones, some missing. The sample lists tens of thousands of clones, roughly nine tenths occurring once. The junction had 7 bases not matched to a gene; V was cut back by 5 bases and J by 4 bases. From germline, CDR1 is MDHEN and CDR2 SYDVKM. This CDR3 has 14 amino acids. Sequencing used unstimulated CD4+ T cells sorted from spleen or lymph node cells, obtained before intestinal transplant. The source is a human donor who received an intestinal transplant. The V call is TRBV28, the J call TRBJ2-5; TRBD1 matches at 7 bases. The CDR3 DNA follows: TGTGCCAGCAGTCTCCGACAGGGAGCAGAGACCCAGTACTTC. Translation: CASSLRQGAETQYF.